What follows are 8 T cell receptor beta chains derived from one specimen sequenced in a study of cytomegalovirus exposure and HLA in healthy donors. Assay: immunoSEQ multiplex PCR; the TCRdb copy retains only in-frame clones and omits some. The table includes 200,000 to 250,000 clones, about 90% detected once. Sequencing used PBMCs. The source of these receptors is a man aged 18 to 30 in good health and CMV-seropositive.

The chain joins TRBV18 to TRBJ1-2, with D unresolved. The germline V gene has CDR1 KGHSH and CDR2 LQKENI. The CDR3 spans 10 residues. V was trimmed by 10 bases and J by 6 bases, leaving 9 bases between them. CDR3 sequence (DNA): TGTGCCACAGGTCCGGATGGCTACACCTTC. It translates to CATGPDGYTF.

This clone was detected only once. The chain joins TRBV7-9 to TRBJ1-2; 8 bases match TRBD1. Per the germline V gene, CDR1 is SEHNR and CDR2 is FQNEAQ (reference sequence). Trimming at V came to 5 bases and at J to 2 bases, leaving 4 bases not matched to a gene. The CDR3 length is 14 residues. The chain's CDR3 is CASSLTGGNYGYTF. CDR3 nucleotides: TGTGCCAGCAGCCTCACAGGGGGAAACTATGGCTACACCTTC.

In its sample, this clone was seen a few times. The chain links TRBV2 to TRBJ1-2; 8 bases match TRBD1. The CDR3 sequence is 13 residues long. V gave up 6 bases and J gave up 4 bases; unmatched junction bases: 4. Germline loops: CDR1 SNHLY, CDR2 FYNNEI. Here the CDR3 reads CASSATGGYGYTF. Here the CDR3 DNA reads TGTGCCAGCAGCGCCACAGGGGGCTATGGCTACACCTTC.

This chain uses TRBV27 with TRBJ2-1; D unresolved. CDR1 is MNHEY and CDR2 is SMNVEV in the germline V gene (reference sequence). V lost 1 base, J lost 10 bases, and 14 bases lay in between. CDR3 size: 14 residues. The CDR3: CASSLYPAPMEQFF. Written as DNA, the CDR3 is TGTGCCAGCAGTTTATACCCCGCCCCCATGGAGCAGTTCTTC.

The V and J genes are TRBV9 and TRBJ2-1; TRBD2 agrees at 11 bases. The CDR3 runs 15 residues. Germline V gene lookup returns CDR1 SGDLS and CDR2 YYNGEE. Trimming cost V 3 bases and J 4 bases; bases outside gene matches: 3. Here the CDR3 reads CASSEGLAEYNEQFF. The CDR3, as DNA: TGTGCCAGCAGCGAGGGACTAGCGGAATACAATGAGCAGTTCTTC.

The chain combines TRBV5-4 with TRBJ2-1; TRBD2 agrees at 15 bases. V shed 3 bases and J 8 bases; nucleotides not matched to a gene: 6. The CDR3 loop spans 16 amino acids. Looked up from germline, CDR1 is SGHNT and CDR2 is YYREEE (reference sequence). The CDR3 is CASSWGLAGGLDEQFF. DNA for the CDR3: TGTGCCAGCAGCTGGGGACTAGCGGGAGGTTTGGATGAGCAGTTCTTC.

J is TRBJ2-5 and V is TRBV5-1; 8 bases are a match to TRBD1. The V gene's germline CDR1 is SGHRS and CDR2 YFSETQ. The V and J ends lost 4 bases and 5 bases, in that order; junction bases with no gene match: 10. This CDR3 has 15 residues. The chain's CDR3 is CASSGRTGYLETQYF. CDR3 sequence (DNA): TGCGCCAGCAGCGGAAGGACAGGGTATCTGGAGACCCAGTACTTC. The full variable domain, rest sourced from reference TRBV5-1 and TRBJ2-5, is KAGVTQTPRYLIKTRGQQVTLSCSPISGHRSVSWYQQTPGQGLQFLFEYFSETQRNKGNFPGRFSGRQFSNSRSEMNVSTLELGDSALYLCASSGRTGYLETQYFGPGTRLLVL.

The rearrangement uses TRBV30 and TRBJ1-2; a weak D match, TRBD1 (6 bases). Trimming took off 4 bases at V and 4 bases at J, with 13 bases between the two ends. Germline CDR1 and CDR2: GTSNPN and SVGIG (reference sequence). CDR3 size: 13 residues. The CDR3 spells CAWTTGRGYGYTF. The DNA for the CDR3 is TGTGCCTGGACAACAGGGCGAGGCTATGGCTACACCTTC.